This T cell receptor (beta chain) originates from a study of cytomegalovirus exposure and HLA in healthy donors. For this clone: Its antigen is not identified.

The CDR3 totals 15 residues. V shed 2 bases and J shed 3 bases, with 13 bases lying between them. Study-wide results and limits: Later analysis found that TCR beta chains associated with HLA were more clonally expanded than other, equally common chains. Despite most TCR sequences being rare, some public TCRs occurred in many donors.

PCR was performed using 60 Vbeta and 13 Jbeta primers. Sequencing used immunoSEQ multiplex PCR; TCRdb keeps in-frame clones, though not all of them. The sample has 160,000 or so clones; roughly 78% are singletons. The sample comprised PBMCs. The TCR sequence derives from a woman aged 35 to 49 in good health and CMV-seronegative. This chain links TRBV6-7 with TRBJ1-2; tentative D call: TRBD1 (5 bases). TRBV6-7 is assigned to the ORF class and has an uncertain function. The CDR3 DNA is TGTGCCAGCAGTTACCCGCGGGGCGCGGACTATGGCTACACCTTC. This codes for CASSYPRGADYGYTF.